The rows below give T cell receptor beta chains drawn from one sample of a study of T-cell reconstitution after alpha-beta-depleted transplantation in children. TCRdb processed the PCR reads anew with MiXCR; each CDR3 protein has one entry. The table lists 700,000 to 850,000 distinct CDR3 sequences, under 20% of them singletons. Source: PBMCs, mostly from graft donor cells, taken 360 days after TCRalphabeta/CD19-depleted stem cell transplant. These receptors were obtained from a male patient aged 10 to 17 who had a stem cell transplant for acute lymphoblastic leukemia, so the T cells may come from the graft donor. CDR3s include the opening cysteine and the closing phenylalanine or tryptophan. The order of the fields is V gene, J gene, CDR3 protein.

v_call: TRBV20-1
j_call: TRBJ2-1
cdr3_aa: CSAREENPRAQFF

v_call: TRBV20-1
j_call: TRBJ1-5
cdr3_aa: CSATWTGVIQPQHF

v_call: TRBV25-1
j_call: TRBJ2-1
cdr3_aa: CASSGLWGQSYNEQFF

v_call: TRBV4-1
j_call: TRBJ1-5
cdr3_aa: CASSQVRVKRREFQPQHF

v_call: TRBV27
j_call: TRBJ2-1
cdr3_aa: CASSLYGSRDNEQFF

v_call: TRBV5-1
j_call: TRBJ2-7
cdr3_aa: CASSLQGERYEQYF

v_call: TRBV7-8
j_call: TRBJ2-7
cdr3_aa: CASSATGVPTYEQYF

v_call: TRBV27
j_call: TRBJ2-7
cdr3_aa: CASSLSRGPTTYEQYF

v_call: TRBV12-3/TRBV12-4
j_call: TRBJ2-3
cdr3_aa: CASSFGTSGRGVPDTQYF

v_call: TRBV11-1
j_call: TRBJ2-6
cdr3_aa: CASSFHLGARSGAGANVLTF

v_call: TRBV5-1
j_call: TRBJ2-1
cdr3_aa: CASSLAPSGGPNEQFF

v_call: TRBV15
j_call: TRBJ2-4
cdr3_aa: CATSRARSGTQDKNIQYF

v_call: TRBV11-1
j_call: TRBJ2-1
cdr3_aa: CASSTSLLAGGSYNEQFF

v_call: TRBV4-1
j_call: TRBJ2-1
cdr3_aa: CASSQVWPGTPNWAYNEQFF

v_call: TRBV10-3
j_call: TRBJ2-7
cdr3_aa: CAITDSFYEQYF